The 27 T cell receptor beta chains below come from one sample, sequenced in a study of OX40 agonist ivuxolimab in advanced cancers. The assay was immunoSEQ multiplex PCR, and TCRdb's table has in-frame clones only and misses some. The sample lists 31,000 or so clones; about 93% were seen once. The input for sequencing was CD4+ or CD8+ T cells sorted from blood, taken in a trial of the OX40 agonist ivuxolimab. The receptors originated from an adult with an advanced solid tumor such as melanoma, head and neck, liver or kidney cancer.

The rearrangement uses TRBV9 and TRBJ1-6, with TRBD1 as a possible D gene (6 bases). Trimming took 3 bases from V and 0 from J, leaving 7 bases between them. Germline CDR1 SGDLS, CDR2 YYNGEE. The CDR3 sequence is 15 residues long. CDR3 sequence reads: CASSADSSYNSPLHF. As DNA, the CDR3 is TGTGCCAGCAGCGCGGACAGCTCCTATAATTCACCCCTCCACTTT.

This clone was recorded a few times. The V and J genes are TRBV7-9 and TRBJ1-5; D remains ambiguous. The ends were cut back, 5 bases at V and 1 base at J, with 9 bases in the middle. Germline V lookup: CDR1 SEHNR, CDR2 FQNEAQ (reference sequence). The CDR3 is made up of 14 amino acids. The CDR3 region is CASSLPDSNQPQHF. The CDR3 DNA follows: TGTGCCAGCAGCCTTCCGGACAGCAATCAGCCCCAGCATTTT.

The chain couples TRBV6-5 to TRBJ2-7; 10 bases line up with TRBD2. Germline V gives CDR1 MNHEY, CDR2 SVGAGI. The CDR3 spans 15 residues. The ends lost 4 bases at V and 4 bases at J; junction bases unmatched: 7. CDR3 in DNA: TGTGCCAGCAGTTTGACTAGCGGGCTATTGTACGAGCAGTACTTC. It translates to CASSLTSGLLYEQYF.

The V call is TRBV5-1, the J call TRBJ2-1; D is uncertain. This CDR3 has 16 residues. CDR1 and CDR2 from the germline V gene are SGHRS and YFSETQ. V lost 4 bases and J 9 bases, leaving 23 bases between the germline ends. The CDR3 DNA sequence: TGCGCCAGCAGCCTGATTCAGGCTACTGTGCACGGTGAGCAGTTCTTC. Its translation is CASSLIQATVHGEQFF.

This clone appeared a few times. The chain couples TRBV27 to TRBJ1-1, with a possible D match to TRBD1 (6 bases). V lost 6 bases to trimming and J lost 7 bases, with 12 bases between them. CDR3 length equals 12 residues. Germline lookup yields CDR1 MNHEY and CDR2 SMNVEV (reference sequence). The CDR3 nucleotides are TGTGCCAGCAGCTCAGGACAGAATGAAGCTTTCTTT. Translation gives CASSSGQNEAFF.

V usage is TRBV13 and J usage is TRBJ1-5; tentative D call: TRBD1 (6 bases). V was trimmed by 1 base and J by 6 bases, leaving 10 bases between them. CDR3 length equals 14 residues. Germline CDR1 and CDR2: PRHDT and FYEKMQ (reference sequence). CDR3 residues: CASSLAGEGQPQHF. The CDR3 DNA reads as TGTGCCAGCAGCTTAGCAGGGGAGGGTCAGCCCCAGCATTTT.

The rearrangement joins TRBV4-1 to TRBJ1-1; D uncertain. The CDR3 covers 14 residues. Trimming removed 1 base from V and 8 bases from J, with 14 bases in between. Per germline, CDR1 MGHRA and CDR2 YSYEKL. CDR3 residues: CASSQAGGIREAFF. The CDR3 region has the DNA TGCGCCAGCAGCCAAGCGGGTGGAATACGAGAAGCTTTCTTT.

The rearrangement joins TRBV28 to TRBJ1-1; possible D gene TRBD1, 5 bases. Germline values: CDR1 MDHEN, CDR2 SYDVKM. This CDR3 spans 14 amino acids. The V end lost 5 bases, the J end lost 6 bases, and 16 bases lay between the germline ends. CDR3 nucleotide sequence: TGTGCCAGCAGTCCCGACAGTTATAACGCTGAAGCTTTCTTT. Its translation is CASSPDSYNAEAFF. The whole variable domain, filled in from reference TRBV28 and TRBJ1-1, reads DVKVTQSSRYLVKRTGEKVFLECVQDMDHENMFWYRQDPGLGLRLIYFSYDVKMKEKGDIPEGYSVSREKKERFSLILESASTNQTSMYLCASSPDSYNAEAFFGQGTRLTVV.

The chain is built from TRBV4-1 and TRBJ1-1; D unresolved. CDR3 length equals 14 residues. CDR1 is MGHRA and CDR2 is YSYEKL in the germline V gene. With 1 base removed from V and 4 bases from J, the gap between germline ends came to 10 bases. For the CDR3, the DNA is TGCGCCAGCAGCCAAGTCCTTCGGGGCACTGAAGCTTTCTTT. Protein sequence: CASSQVLRGTEAFF.

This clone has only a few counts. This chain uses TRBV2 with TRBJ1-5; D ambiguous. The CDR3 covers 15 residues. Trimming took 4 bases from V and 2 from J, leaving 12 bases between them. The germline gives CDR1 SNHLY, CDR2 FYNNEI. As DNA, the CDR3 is TGTGCCAGCAGTGGAGGGAGGGTAGGCAATCAGCCCCAGCATTTT. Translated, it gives CASSGGRVGNQPQHF. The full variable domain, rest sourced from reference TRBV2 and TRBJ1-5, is EPEVTQTPSHQVTQMGQEVILRCVPISNHLYFYWYRQILGQKVEFLVSFYNNEISEKSEIFDDQFSVERPDGSNFTLKIRSTKLEDSAMYFCASSGGRVGNQPQHFGDGTRLSIL.

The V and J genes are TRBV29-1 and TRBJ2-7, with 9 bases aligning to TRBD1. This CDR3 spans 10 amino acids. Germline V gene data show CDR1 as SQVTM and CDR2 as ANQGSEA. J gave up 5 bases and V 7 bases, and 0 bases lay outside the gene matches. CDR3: CSGTGDEQYV. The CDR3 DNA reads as TGCAGCGGGACAGGGGACGAGCAGTACGTC.

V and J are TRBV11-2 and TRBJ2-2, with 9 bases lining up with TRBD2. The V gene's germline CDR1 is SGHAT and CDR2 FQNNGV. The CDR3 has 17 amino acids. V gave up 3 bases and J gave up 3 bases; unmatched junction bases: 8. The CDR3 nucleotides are TGTGCCAGCAGCTTGAGGACAGCGGGGGGACACACCGGGGAGCTGTTTTTT. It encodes CASSLRTAGGHTGELFF.

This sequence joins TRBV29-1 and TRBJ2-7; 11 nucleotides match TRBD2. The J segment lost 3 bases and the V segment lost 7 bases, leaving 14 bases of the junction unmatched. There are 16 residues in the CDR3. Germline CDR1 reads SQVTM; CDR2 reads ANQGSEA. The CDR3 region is CSARGGLAGPYYEQYF. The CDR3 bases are TGCAGCGCCCGGGGCGGACTAGCGGGTCCCTACTACGAGCAGTACTTC.

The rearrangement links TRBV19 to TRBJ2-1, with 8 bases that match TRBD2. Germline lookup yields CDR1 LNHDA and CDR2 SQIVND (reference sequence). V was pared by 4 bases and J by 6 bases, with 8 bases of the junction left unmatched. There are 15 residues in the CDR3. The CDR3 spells CASSKIAGNINEQFF. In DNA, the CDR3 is TGTGCCAGTAGTAAGATAGCGGGAAACATCAATGAGCAGTTCTTC. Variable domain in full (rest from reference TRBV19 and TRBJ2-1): DGGITQSPKYLFRKEGQNVTLSCEQNLNHDAMYWYRQDPGQGLRLIYYSQIVNDFQKGDIAEGYSVSREKKESFPLTVTSAQKNPTAFYLCASSKIAGNINEQFFGPGTRLTVL.

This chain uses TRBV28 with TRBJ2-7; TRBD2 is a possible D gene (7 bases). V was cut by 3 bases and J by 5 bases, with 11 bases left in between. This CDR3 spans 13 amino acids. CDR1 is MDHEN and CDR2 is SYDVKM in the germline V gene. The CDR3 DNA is TGTGCCAGCAGTTTTCGGGGGGCCCACGAGCAGTACTTC. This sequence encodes CASSFRGAHEQYF.

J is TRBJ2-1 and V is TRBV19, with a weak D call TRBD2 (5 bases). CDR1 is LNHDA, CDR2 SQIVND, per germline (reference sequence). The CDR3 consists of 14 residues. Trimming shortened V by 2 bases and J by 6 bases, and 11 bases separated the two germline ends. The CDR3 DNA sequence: TGTGCCAGTAGTATATTAGAGGGCCCCAATGAGCAGTTCTTC. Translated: CASSILEGPNEQFF.

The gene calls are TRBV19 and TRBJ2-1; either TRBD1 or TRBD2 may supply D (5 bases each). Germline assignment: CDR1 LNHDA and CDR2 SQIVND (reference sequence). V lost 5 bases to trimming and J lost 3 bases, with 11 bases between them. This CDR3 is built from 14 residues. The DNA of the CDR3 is TGTGCCAGTAGTTGGGACGGAAACTACAATGAGCAGTTCTTC. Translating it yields CASSWDGNYNEQFF.

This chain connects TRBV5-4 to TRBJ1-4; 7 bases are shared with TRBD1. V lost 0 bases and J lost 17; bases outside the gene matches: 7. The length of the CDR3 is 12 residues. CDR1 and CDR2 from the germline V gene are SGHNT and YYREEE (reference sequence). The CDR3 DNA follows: TGTGCCAGCAGCTTGGAAACAGGGGAGGTCTTTTTT. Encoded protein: CASSLETGEVFF.

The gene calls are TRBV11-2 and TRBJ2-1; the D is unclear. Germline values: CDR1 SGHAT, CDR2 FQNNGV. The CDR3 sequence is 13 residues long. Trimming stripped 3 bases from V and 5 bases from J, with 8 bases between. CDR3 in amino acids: CASSFFPNNEQFF. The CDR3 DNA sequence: TGTGCCAGCAGCTTTTTTCCGAACAATGAGCAGTTCTTC.

As DNA, the CDR3 is TGTGCCAGCAGTTACTTGGGGGACTTGGACAATGAGCAGTTCTTC. Amino acid sequence: CASSYLGDLDNEQFF. The rearrangement uses TRBV6-5 and TRBJ2-1, with D perhaps matching TRBD2 (6 bases). V lost 1 base to trimming and J lost 5 bases, with 12 bases between them. CDR3 length: 15 residues. Germline assignment: CDR1 MNHEY and CDR2 SVGAGI.

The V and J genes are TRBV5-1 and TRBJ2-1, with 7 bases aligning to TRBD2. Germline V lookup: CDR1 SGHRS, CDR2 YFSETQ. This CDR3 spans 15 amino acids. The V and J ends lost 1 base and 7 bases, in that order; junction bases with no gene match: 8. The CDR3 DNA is TGCGCCAGCAGCTTGCGGGGGGTCGAGTATAATGAGCAGTTCTTC. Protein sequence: CASSLRGVEYNEQFF.

The CDR3 region has the DNA TGTGCCAGCAGCTTACGAGTCTGGGGGAAAGGCACAGATACGCAGTATTTT. This encodes CASSLRVWGKGTDTQYF. The V gene is TRBV11-2, the J gene TRBJ2-3; possibly TRBD1 or TRBD2 for D (5 bases each). The V gene lost 2 bases and the J gene lost 1 base, with 16 bases spanning the gap. Germline V lookup: CDR1 SGHAT, CDR2 FQNNGV. This CDR3 is 17 amino acids long.

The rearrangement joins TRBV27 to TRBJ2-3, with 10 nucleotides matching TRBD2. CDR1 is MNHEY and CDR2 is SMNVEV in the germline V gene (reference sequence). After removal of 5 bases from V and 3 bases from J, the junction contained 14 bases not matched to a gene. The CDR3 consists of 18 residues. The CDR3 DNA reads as TGTGCCAGCAGTCCCCCCCGGGGAAGCGGGGGGGGGACAGATACGCAGTATTTT. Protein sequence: CASSPPRGSGGGTDTQYF.

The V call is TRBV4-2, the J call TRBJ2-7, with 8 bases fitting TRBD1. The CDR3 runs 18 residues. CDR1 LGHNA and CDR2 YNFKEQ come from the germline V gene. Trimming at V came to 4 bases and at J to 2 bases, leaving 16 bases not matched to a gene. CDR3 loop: CASSLPMGEGQGTYEQYF. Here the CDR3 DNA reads TGTGCCAGCAGCCTCCCCATGGGTGAAGGACAGGGCACCTACGAGCAGTACTTC.

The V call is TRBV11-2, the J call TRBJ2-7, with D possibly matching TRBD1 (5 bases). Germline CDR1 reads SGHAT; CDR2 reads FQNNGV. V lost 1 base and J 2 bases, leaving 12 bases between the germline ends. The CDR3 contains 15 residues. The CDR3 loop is CASSLVQGRAYEQYF. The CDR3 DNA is TGTGCCAGCAGCTTAGTGCAGGGTCGAGCCTACGAGCAGTACTTC.

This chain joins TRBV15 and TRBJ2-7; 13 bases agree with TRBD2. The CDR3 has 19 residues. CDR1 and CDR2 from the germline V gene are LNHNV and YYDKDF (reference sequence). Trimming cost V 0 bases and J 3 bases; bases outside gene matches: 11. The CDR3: CATSRDWGTSGDKLYEQYF. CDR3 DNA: TGTGCCACCAGCAGAGATTGGGGGACTAGCGGGGACAAACTCTACGAGCAGTACTTC. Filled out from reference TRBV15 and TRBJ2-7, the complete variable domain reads DAMVIQNPRYQVTQFGKPVTLSCSQTLNHNVMYWYQQKSSQAPKLLFHYYDKDFNNEADTPDNFQSRRPNTSFCFLDIRSPGLGDTAMYLCATSRDWGTSGDKLYEQYFGPGTRLTVT.

CDR3 in amino acids: CASSYNSGGEPEAFF. CDR3 nucleotides: TGTGCCAGCAGTTACAACAGCGGGGGGGAGCCTGAAGCTTTCTTT. The genes are TRBV6-5 and TRBJ1-1, with D perhaps TRBD1 (5 bases). This CDR3 is built from 15 residues. Germline CDR1 MNHEY, CDR2 SVGAGI. V shed 2 bases and J shed 6 bases, with 16 bases lying between them.